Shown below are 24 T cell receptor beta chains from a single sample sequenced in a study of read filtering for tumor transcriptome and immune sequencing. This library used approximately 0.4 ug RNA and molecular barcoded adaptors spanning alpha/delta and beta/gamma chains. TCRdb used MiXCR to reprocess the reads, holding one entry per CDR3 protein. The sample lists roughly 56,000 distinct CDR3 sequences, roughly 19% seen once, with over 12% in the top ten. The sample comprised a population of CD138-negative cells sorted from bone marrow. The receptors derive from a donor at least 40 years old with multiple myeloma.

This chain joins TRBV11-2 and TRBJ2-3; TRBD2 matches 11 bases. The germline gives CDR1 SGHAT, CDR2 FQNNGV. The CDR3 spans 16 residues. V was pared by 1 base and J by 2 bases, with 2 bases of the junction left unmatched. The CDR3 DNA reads TGTGCCAGCAGCTTAGGACTAGCGGGGACCACAGATACGCAGTATTTT. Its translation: CASSLGLAGTTDTQYF.

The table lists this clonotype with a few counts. This CDR3 is CASSLASQGKAFF. The CDR3 DNA reads as TGTGCCAGCAGCTTAGCCTCCCAGGGGAAAGCTTTCTTT. The chain combines TRBV7-6 with TRBJ1-1, with D tentatively TRBD1 (6 bases). CDR1 is SGHVS, CDR2 FNYEAQ, per germline. The CDR3 has 13 amino acids. The V end was cut by 0 bases, the J end by 9 bases, with 11 bases between.

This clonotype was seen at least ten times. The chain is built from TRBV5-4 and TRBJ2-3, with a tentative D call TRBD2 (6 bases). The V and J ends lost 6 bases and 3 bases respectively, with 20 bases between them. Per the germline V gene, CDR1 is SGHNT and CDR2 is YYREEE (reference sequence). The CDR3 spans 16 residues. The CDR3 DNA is TGTGCCAGCAACCCCGGGACTCCGGGGATTACAGATACGCAGTATTTT. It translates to CASNPGTPGITDTQYF.

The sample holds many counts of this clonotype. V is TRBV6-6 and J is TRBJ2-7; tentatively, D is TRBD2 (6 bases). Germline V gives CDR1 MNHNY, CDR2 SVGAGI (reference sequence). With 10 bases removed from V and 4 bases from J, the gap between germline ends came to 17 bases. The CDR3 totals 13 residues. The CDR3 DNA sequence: TGTGCCATCCGCGGGACGGCCATTTACGAGCAGTACTTC. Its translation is CAIRGTAIYEQYF.

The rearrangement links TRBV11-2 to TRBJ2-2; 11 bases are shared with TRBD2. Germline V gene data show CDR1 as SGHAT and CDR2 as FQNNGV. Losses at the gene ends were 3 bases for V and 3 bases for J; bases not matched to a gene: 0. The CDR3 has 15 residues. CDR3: CASSFSGRDTGELFF. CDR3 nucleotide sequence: TGTGCCAGCAGCTTTAGCGGGAGGGACACCGGGGAGCTGTTTTTT.

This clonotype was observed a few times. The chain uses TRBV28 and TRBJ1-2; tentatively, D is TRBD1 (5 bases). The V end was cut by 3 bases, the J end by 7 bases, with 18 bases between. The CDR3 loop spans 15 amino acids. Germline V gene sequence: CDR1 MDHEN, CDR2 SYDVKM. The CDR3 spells CASSFQRSRAPGYTF. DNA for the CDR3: TGTGCCAGCAGTTTCCAGAGATCCAGGGCGCCTGGCTACACCTTC.

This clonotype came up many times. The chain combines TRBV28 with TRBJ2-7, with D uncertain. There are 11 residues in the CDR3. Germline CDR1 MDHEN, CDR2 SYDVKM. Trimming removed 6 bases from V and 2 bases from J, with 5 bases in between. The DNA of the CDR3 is TGTGCCAGCAGCCAGCCCTACGAGCAGTACTTC. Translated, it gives CASSQPYEQYF.

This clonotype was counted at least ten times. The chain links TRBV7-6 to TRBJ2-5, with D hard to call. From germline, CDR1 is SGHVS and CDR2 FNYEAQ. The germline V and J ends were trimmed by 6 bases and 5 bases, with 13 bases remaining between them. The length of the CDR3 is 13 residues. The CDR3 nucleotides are TGTGCCAGCAGGGCATCTGCATCCGAGACCCAGTACTTC. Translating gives CASRASASETQYF.

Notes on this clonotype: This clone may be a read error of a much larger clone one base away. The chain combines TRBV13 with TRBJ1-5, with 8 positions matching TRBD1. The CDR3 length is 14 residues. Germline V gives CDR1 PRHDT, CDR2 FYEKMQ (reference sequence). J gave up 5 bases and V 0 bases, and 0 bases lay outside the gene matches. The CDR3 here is CASSLGTGDQPQHF. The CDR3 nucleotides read TGTGCCAGCAGCTTAGGGACAGGGGATCAGCCCCAGCATTTT.

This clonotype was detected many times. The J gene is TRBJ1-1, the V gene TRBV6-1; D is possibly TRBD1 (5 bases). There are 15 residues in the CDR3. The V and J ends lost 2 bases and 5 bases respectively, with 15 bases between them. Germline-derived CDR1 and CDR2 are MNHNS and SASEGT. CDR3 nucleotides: TGTGCCAGCAGTGAACGTAAGCGAAAGGGGACTGAAGCTTTCTTT. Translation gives CASSERKRKGTEAFF.

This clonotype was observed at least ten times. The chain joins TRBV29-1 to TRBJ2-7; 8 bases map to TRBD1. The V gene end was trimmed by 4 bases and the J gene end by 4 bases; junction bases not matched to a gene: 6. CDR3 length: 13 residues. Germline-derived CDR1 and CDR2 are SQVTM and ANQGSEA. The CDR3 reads CSVVPGGLYEQYF. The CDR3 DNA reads TGCAGCGTTGTCCCAGGGGGCTTGTACGAGCAGTACTTC.

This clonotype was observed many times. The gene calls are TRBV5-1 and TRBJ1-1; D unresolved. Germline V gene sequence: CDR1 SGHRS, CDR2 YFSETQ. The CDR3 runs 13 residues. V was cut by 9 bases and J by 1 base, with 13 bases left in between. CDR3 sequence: CATSRSGNTEAFF. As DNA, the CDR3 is TGCGCCACCAGTAGGTCTGGGAACACTGAAGCTTTCTTT.

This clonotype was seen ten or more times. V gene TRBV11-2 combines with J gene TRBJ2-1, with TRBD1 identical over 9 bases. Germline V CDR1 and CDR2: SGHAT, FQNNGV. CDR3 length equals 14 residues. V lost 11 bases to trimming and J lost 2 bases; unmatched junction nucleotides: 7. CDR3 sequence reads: CASGDRGTYNEQFF. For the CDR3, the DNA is TGTGCCTCCGGCGACAGGGGGACCTACAATGAGCAGTTCTTC. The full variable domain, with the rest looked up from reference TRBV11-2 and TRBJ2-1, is EAGVAQSPRYKIIEKRQSVAFWCNPISGHATLYWYQQILGQGPKLLIQFQNNGVVDDSQLPKDRFSAERLKGVDSTLKIQPAKLEDSAVYLCASGDRGTYNEQFFGPGTRLTVL.

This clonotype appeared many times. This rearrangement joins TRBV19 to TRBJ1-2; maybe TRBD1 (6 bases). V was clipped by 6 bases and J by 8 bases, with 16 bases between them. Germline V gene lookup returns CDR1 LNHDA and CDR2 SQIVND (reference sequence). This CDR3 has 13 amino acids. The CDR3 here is CASSLQGRRGYTF. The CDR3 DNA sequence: TGTGCCAGTAGCCTACAGGGTCGACGCGGCTACACCTTC.

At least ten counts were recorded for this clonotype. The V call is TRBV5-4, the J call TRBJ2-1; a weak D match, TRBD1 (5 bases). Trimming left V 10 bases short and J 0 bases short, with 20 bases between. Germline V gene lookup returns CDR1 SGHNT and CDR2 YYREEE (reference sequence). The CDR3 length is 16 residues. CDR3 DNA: TGTGCCTATATAGCAGGGATTTCCATCTCCTACAATGAGCAGTTCTTC. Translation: CAYIAGISISYNEQFF.

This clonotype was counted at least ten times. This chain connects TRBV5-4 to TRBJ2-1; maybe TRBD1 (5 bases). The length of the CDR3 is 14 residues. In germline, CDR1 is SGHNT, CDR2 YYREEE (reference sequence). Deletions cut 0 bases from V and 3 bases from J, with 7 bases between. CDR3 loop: CASSLGGDYNEQFF. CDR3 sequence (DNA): TGTGCCAGCAGCTTGGGGGGCGACTACAATGAGCAGTTCTTC. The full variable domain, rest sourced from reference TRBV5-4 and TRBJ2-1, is ETGVTQSPTHLIKTRGQQVTLRCSSQSGHNTVSWYQQALGQGPQFIFQYYREEENGRGNFPPRFSGLQFPNYSSELNVNALELDDSALYLCASSLGGDYNEQFFGPGTRLTVL.

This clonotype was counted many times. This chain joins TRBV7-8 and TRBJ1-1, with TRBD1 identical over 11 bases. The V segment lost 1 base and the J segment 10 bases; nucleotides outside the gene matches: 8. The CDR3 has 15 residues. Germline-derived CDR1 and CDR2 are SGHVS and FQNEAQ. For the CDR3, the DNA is TGTGCCAGCAGCTTAGAGGACAGGGGGCCCTCGATAGCTTTCTTT. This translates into CASSLEDRGPSIAFF.

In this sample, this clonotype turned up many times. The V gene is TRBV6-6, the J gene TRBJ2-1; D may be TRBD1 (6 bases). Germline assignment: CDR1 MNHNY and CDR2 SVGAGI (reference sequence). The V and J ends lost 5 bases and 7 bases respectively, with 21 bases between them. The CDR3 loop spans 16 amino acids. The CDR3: CASSPQGQGLRNEQFF. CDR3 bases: TGTGCCAGCAGTCCTCAGGGGCAGGGGCTCCGGAATGAGCAGTTCTTC.

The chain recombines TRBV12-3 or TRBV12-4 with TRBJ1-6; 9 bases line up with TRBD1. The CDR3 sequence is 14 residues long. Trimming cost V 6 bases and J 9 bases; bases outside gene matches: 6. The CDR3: CASRQGTGISPLHF. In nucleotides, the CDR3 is TGTGCCAGCAGACAAGGGACAGGGATTTCACCCCTCCACTTT.

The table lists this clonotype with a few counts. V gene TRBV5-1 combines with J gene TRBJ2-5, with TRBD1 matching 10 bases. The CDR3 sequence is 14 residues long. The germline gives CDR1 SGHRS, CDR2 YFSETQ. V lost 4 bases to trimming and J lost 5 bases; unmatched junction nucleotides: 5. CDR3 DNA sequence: TGCGCCAGCAGCACACAGACAGGGGGCGAGACCCAGTACTTC. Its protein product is CASSTQTGGETQYF.

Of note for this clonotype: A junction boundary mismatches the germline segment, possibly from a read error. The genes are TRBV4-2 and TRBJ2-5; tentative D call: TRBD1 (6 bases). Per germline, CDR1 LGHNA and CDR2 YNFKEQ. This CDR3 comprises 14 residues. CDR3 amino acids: CASSQDARGKTPYF. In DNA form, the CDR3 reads TGTGCCAGCAGCCAAGATGCCAGGGGAAAGACCCCGTACTTC.

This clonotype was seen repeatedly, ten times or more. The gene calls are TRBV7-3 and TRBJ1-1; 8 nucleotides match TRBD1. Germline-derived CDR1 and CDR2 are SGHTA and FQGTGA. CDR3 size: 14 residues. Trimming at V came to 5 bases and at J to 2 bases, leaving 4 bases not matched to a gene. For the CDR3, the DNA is TGTGCCAGCAGCGTGACAGGGGACAACACTGAAGCTTTCTTT. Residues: CASSVTGDNTEAFF.

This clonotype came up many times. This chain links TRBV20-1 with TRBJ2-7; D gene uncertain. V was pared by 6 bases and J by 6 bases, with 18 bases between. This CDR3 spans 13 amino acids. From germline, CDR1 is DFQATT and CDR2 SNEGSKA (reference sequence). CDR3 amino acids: CSAPPPQRSEQYF. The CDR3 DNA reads TGCAGTGCGCCGCCCCCACAGCGCTCCGAGCAGTACTTC.

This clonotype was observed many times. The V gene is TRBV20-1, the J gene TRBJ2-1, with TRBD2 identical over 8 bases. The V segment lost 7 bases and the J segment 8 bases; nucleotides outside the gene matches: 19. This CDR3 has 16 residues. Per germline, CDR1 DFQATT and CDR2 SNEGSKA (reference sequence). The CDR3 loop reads CSETGIPRGGHYEQFF. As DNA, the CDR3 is TGCAGTGAGACAGGCATACCACGGGGGGGGCACTATGAGCAGTTCTTC.